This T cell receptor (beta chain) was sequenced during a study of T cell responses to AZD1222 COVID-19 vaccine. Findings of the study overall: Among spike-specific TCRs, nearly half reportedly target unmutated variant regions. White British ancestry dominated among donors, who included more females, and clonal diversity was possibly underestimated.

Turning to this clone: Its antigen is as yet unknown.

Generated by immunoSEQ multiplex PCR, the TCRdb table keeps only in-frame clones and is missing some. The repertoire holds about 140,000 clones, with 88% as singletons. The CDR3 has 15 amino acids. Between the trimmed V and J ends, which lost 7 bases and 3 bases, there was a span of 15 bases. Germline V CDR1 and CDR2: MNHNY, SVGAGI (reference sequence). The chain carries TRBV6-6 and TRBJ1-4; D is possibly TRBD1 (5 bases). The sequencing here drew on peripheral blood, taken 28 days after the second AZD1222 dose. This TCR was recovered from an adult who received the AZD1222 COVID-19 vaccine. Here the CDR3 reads CASIGGAWANEKLFF. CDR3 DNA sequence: TGTGCCAGCATCGGCGGGGCCTGGGCTAATGAAAAACTGTTTTTT.